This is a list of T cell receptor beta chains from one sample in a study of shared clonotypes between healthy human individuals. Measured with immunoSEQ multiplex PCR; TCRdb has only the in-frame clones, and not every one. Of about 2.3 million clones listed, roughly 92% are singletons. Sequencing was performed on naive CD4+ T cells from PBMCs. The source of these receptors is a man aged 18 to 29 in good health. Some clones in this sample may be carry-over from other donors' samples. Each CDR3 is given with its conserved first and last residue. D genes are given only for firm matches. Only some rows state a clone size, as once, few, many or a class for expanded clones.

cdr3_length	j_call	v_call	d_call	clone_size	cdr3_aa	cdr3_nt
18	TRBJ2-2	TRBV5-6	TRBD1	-	CASSLNRGFYGGTGELFF	TGTGCCAGCAGCTTGAACAGGGGCTTCTATGGCGGAACCGGGGAGCTGTTTTTT
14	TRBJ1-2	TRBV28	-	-	CASSPRDGSYGYTF	TGTGCCAGCAGTCCTCGGGACGGATCCTATGGCTACACCTTC
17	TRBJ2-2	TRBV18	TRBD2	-	CASSPPGLAGGTGELFF	TGTGCCAGCTCACCACCGGGACTAGCCGGGGGGACCGGGGAGCTGTTTTTT
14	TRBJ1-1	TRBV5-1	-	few	CASSLDALPDEAFF	TGCGCCAGCAGCTTGGATGCGTTACCCGATGAAGCTTTCTTT
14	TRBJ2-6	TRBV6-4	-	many	CASSTSSGANVLTF	TGTGCCAGCAGTACTAGTTCTGGGGCCAACGTCCTGACTTTC
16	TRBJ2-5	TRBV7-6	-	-	CASSRSGQGREETQYF	TGTGCCAGCAGCCGGTCGGGCCAGGGGAGGGAGGAGACCCAGTACTTC
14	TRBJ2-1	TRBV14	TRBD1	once	CASHGTGGNYEQFF	TGTGCCAGCCACGGGACAGGGGGAAACTATGAGCAGTTCTTC
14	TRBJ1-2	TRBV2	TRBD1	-	CASIGDRGLEGYTF	TGTGCCAGCATCGGAGACAGGGGTCTGGAAGGCTACACCTTC
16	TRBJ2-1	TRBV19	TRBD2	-	CASSILAGEVFSEQFF	TGTGCCAGTAGTATATTAGCGGGAGAGGTGTTTTCTGAGCAGTTCTTC
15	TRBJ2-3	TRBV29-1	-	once	CSVGGDFPFTDTQYF	TGCAGCGTTGGCGGGGACTTTCCCTTCACAGATACGCAGTATTTT
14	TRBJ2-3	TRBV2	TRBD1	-	CASRGQGPRDTQYF	TGTGCCAGCAGGGGACAGGGGCCAAGGGATACGCAGTATTTT
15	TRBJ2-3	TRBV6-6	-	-	CASTLSGGGPDTQYF	TGTGCCAGTACCCTTTCCGGGGGCGGCCCAGATACGCAGTATTTT
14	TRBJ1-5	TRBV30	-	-	CAWSPGLRHQPQHF	TGTGCCTGGAGTCCCGGGCTGAGGCATCAGCCCCAGCATTTT
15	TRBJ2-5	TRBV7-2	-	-	CASSLVGWGEETQYF	TGTGCCAGCAGCTTAGTGGGCTGGGGGGAGGAGACCCAGTACTTC
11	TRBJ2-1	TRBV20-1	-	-	CSAGELNEQFF	TGCAGTGCCGGGGAGCTCAATGAGCAGTTCTTC
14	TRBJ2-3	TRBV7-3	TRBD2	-	CASSPGTSADTQYF	TGTGCCAGCAGCCCCGGGACTAGTGCCGATACGCAGTATTTT
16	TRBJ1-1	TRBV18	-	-	CASSPLPLGRNTEAFF	TGTGCCAGCTCACCGCTACCATTGGGACGGAACACTGAAGCTTTCTTT
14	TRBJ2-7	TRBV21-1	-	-	CASSARFRGGEQYF	TGTGCCAGCAGCGCCCGTTTCAGGGGAGGCGAGCAGTACTTC
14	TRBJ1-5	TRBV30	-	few	CAWSVRLPNQPQHF	TGTGCCTGGAGTGTACGGCTGCCTAATCAGCCCCAGCATTTT
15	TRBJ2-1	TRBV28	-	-	CASSTPDRPYNEQFF	TGTGCCAGCAGTACCCCCGACAGGCCTTACAATGAGCAGTTCTTC
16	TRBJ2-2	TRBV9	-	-	CASSVGGAGEAGELFF	TGTGCCAGCAGCGTAGGAGGGGCAGGGGAGGCCGGGGAGCTGTTTTTT
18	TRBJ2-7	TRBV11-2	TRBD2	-	CASSLEPSGRRSSYEQYF	TGTGCCAGCAGCTTAGAGCCTAGCGGGAGGCGAAGCTCCTACGAGCAGTACTTC
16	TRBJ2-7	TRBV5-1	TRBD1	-	CASSSVRDRGLYEQYF	TGCGCCAGCAGCTCGGTCCGGGACAGGGGGCTCTACGAGCAGTACTTC
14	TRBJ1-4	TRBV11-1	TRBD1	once	CASSLGQGEEKLFF	TGTGCCAGCAGCTTGGGACAGGGGGAAGAAAAACTGTTTTTT
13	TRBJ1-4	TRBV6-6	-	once	CASRKPQEEKLFF	TGTGCCAGCCGGAAGCCCCAAGAGGAAAAACTGTTTTTT
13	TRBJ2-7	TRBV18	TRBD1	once	CASSPMGQGGQYF	TGTGCCAGCTCACCGATGGGACAGGGCGGACAGTACTTC
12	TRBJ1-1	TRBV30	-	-	CAWSVRISEAFF	TGTGCCTGGAGTGTAAGGATTTCTGAAGCTTTCTTT